A selection of T cell receptor beta chains follows, all from one sample in a study of control samples from healthy donors and cancer patients. Method: immunoSEQ multiplex PCR; TCRdb's copy keeps in-frame clones and lacks some. The sample carries tens of thousands of clones, about nine tenths recorded once. The sample consisted of blood. The receptors shown here come from a man aged 30 to 45 in good health. The CDR3 runs from the conserved cysteine through the conserved F or W. A D gene is named only where the DNA matches it firmly. Clone size is stated in some rows and not others, as once, few, many or a class when expanded.

.	.	TRBV2	TRBJ2-7	CASSVGSSGRKYF	TGTGCCAGCAGTGTTGGGTCTTCCGGCAGGAAGTACTTC
.	.	TRBV19	TRBJ2-7	CASSALAGRGSYEQYF	TGTGCCAGTAGTGCTCTTGCTGGAAGGGGATCCTACGAGCAGTACTTC
.	TRBD1	TRBV18	TRBJ1-2	CASSRDRVPNYGYTF	TGTGCCAGCTCACGGGACAGGGTACCAAACTATGGCTACACCTTC
.	TRBD2	TRBV7-9	TRBJ2-7	CASSWGGVGEQYF	TGTGCCAGCTCTTGGGGAGGGGTCGGCGAGCAGTACTTC
.	.	TRBV5-1	TRBJ1-2	CASSLTVGGGDGYTF	TGCGCCAGCAGCTTGACGGTGGGGGGAGGAGATGGCTACACCTTC
.	TRBD1	TRBV4-1	TRBJ2-2	CASSPWTGMAGELFF	TGCGCCAGCAGCCCCTGGACAGGGATGGCCGGGGAGCTGTTTTTT
.	.	TRBV9	TRBJ2-1	CASSVGRRAGVGNEQFF	TGTGCCAGCAGCGTAGGAAGGAGGGCAGGGGTGGGCAATGAGCAGTTCTTC
.	.	TRBV20-1	TRBJ2-5	CSARGAETQYF	TGCAGTGCTCGGGGGGCCGAGACCCAGTACTTC
.	.	TRBV5-1	TRBJ2-5	CASSDGEGYQETQYF	TGCGCCAGCAGTGATGGTGAGGGGTACCAAGAGACCCAGTACTTC
.	.	TRBV27	TRBJ1-1	CASSFRGNTEAFF	TGTGCCAGCAGTTTCAGGGGAAACACTGAAGCTTTCTTT
.	.	TRBV6-2/TRBV6-3	TRBJ1-6	CASSKTGQGPYNSPLHF	TGTGCCAGCAGCAAAACGGGCCAAGGGCCCTATAATTCACCCCTCCACTTT
.	.	TRBV19	TRBJ1-3	CASSHRQASGNTIYF	TGTGCCAGTAGCCACCGACAGGCTTCTGGAAACACCATATATTTT
.	.	TRBV6-2/TRBV6-3	TRBJ1-1	CASSYGGNTEAFF	TGTGCCAGCAGTTACGGCGGGAACACTGAAGCTTTCTTT
.	.	TRBV2	TRBJ1-4	CASSEGGAANEKLFF	TGTGCCAGCAGTGAAGGGGGGGCTGCTAATGAAAAACTGTTTTTT
.	.	TRBV7-9	TRBJ1-2	CASTQTQGRDGYTF	TGTGCCAGCACCCAGACCCAGGGGCGGGATGGCTACACCTTC
.	.	TRBV9	TRBJ1-2	CASSVEAQRGYGYTF	TGTGCCAGCAGCGTAGAGGCTCAAAGGGGCTATGGCTACACCTTC
.	.	TRBV4-1	TRBJ2-5	CASSQDPGRNGPVETQYF	TGCGCCAGCAGCCAAGATCCGGGGCGCAATGGTCCTGTGGAGACCCAGTACTTC
once	.	TRBV2	TRBJ2-5	CASRSLVQETQYF	TGTGCCAGCAGGTCACTAGTTCAAGAGACCCAGTACTTC
.	TRBD2	TRBV3-1/TRBV3-2	TRBJ2-1	CASSRQPKRGDDNEQFF	TGTGCCAGCAGCCGCCAACCAAAGCGGGGGGATGACAATGAGCAGTTCTTC
.	.	TRBV10-3	TRBJ2-3	CAIRGSFSTDTQYF	TGTGCCATCAGGGGCTCGTTTAGCACAGATACGCAGTATTTT
.	.	TRBV10-3	TRBJ1-1	CAISEQGGSGTEAFF	TGTGCCATCAGTGAACAGGGAGGTTCCGGCACTGAAGCTTTCTTT
.	.	TRBV11-3	TRBJ1-1	CASSSEGGETEAFF	TGTGCCAGCAGCTCCGAGGGAGGGGAGACTGAAGCTTTCTTT
once	TRBD1	TRBV19	TRBJ1-1	CASTPGGPPITEAFF	TGTGCCAGTACCCCAGGGGGCCCACCGATCACTGAAGCTTTCTTT
.	.	TRBV11-2	TRBJ1-2	CASSYRGDSPGYTF	TGTGCCAGCAGCTATAGGGGGGACTCCCCGGGCTACACCTTC
once	TRBD2	TRBV11-2	TRBJ2-5	CASSVRASGKETQYF	TGTGCCAGCAGCGTCCGGGCTAGCGGGAAGGAGACCCAGTACTTC
.	TRBD1	TRBV5-1	TRBJ2-5	CASSPGGWETQYF	TGCGCCAGCAGCCCAGGGGGCTGGGAGACCCAGTACTTC
.	.	TRBV5-1	TRBJ1-1	CASSGSDPGRPGTEAFF	TGCGCCAGCAGCGGATCGGACCCGGGACGACCGGGAACTGAAGCTTTCTTT
once	.	TRBV24-1	TRBJ2-5	CATSDPLRQETQYF	TGTGCCACCAGTGACCCATTGCGGCAAGAGACCCAGTACTTC
.	.	TRBV4-2	TRBJ2-1	CASSQDSGDNEQFF	TGTGCCAGCAGCCAAGATAGTGGTGACAATGAGCAGTTCTTC
.	.	TRBV9	TRBJ2-1	CASSVAPLGGSYNEQFF	TGTGCCAGCAGCGTAGCTCCTCTGGGCGGCTCCTACAATGAGCAGTTCTTC
once	.	TRBV14	TRBJ2-1	CASSQIAYNEQFF	TGTGCCAGCAGCCAAATTGCCTACAATGAGCAGTTCTTC
.	TRBD1	TRBV27	TRBJ1-5	CASSPAPTGIQPQHF	TGTGCCAGCAGTCCCGCCCCGACAGGGATACAGCCCCAGCATTTT
.	TRBD1	TRBV19	TRBJ2-1	CASSNRDRGSEQFF	TGTGCCAGTAGTAACCGGGACAGGGGGAGTGAGCAGTTCTTC
.	.	TRBV19	TRBJ1-6	CASGNVGTANNSPLHF	TGTGCCAGTGGGAATGTCGGGACGGCCAATAATTCACCCCTCCACTTT
.	TRBD2	TRBV6-2/TRBV6-3	TRBJ2-4	CASSYSTSGGSLAKNIQYF	TGTGCCAGCAGTTACTCGACTAGCGGGGGGTCCTTAGCCAAAAACATTCAGTACTTC
once	.	TRBV3-1/TRBV3-2	TRBJ2-7	CASSQEPRTYEQYF	TGTGCCAGCAGCCAAGAACCGAGGACCTACGAGCAGTACTTC
few	TRBD2	TRBV7-9	TRBJ2-1	CASSFIAGVTYNEQFF	TGTGCCAGCAGCTTTATAGCGGGAGTTACCTACAATGAGCAGTTCTTC